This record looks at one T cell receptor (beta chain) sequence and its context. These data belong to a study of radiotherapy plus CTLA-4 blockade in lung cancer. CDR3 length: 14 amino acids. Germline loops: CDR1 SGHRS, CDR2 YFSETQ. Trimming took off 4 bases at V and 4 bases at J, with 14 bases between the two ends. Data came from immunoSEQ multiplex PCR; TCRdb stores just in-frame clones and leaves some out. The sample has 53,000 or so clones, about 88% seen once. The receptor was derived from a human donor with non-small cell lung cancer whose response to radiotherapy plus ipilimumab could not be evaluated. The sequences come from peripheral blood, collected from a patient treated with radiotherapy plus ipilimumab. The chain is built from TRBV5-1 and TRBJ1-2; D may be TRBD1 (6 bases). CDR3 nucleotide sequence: TGCGCCAGCAGCCTTACAGGGTCCAGCTATGGCTACACCTTC. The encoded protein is CASSLTGSSYGYTF.